This is a list of T cell receptor beta chains from one sample in a study of graft-versus-host responses after intestinal transplantation. Repertoires were generated with immunoSEQ multiplex PCR, while TCRdb's copy carries only in-frame clones and drops some. Of tens of thousands of clones listed, about 90% were seen once; the top ten hold over 0.1%. No antigens are known for them. Source: unstimulated CD4+ T cells sorted from spleen or lymph node cells, taken before intestinal transplant. Receptors were obtained from a human donor who received an intestinal transplant. The CDR3 runs from the conserved cysteine through the conserved F or W. D genes are given only for firm matches. A clone size is listed for some rows: how often the clone was seen (once, few, many), or a class if it is expanded.

d_gene: .; v_gene: TRBV25-1; j_gene: TRBJ1-4; abundance: .; CDR3aa: CASTKGVTVNEKLFF; CDR3nt: TGTGCCAGCACCAAAGGGGTGACCGTAAATGAAAAACTGTTTTTT
d_gene: .; v_gene: TRBV5-1; j_gene: TRBJ1-4; abundance: .; CDR3aa: CASSLAGVEKLFF; CDR3nt: TGCGCCAGCAGCTTGGCAGGGGTTGAAAAACTGTTTTTT
d_gene: .; v_gene: TRBV4-2; j_gene: TRBJ2-2; abundance: .; CDR3aa: CASSQVDTHTGELFF; CDR3nt: TGTGCCAGCAGCCAAGTGGACACCCACACCGGGGAGCTGTTTTTT
d_gene: TRBD2; v_gene: TRBV11-2; j_gene: TRBJ2-1; abundance: .; CDR3aa: CASSSLAGGHNEQFF; CDR3nt: TGTGCCAGCAGCTCCCTCGCGGGGGGGCACAATGAGCAGTTCTTC
d_gene: .; v_gene: TRBV20-1; j_gene: TRBJ1-1; abundance: .; CDR3aa: CSVGRETEAFF; CDR3nt: TGCAGTGTAGGGAGGGAGACTGAAGCTTTCTTT
d_gene: .; v_gene: TRBV11-2; j_gene: TRBJ2-1; abundance: .; CDR3aa: CASSKGGNEQFF; CDR3nt: TGTGCCAGCAGCAAAGGCGGCAATGAGCAGTTCTTC
d_gene: .; v_gene: TRBV11-3; j_gene: TRBJ2-2; abundance: .; CDR3aa: CASSLPRGGELFF; CDR3nt: TGTGCCAGCAGCCTACCCAGGGGAGGGGAGCTGTTTTTT
d_gene: TRBD2; v_gene: TRBV7-6; j_gene: TRBJ2-2; abundance: once; CDR3aa: CASSLIVAGGANTGELFF; CDR3nt: TGTGCCAGCAGCTTAATTGTGGCGGGGGGCGCGAACACCGGGGAGCTGTTTTTT
d_gene: TRBD1; v_gene: TRBV5-1; j_gene: TRBJ2-7; abundance: .; CDR3aa: CASSLAPGQISYEQYF; CDR3nt: TGCGCCAGCAGCTTGGCCCCGGGACAGATCTCCTACGAGCAGTACTTC
d_gene: .; v_gene: TRBV7-3; j_gene: TRBJ2-7; abundance: .; CDR3aa: CASSLSGAYEQYF; CDR3nt: TGTGCCAGCAGCTTATCGGGGGCCTACGAGCAGTACTTC
d_gene: .; v_gene: TRBV19; j_gene: TRBJ2-1; abundance: .; CDR3aa: CASSIAPHNEQFF; CDR3nt: TGTGCCAGTAGTATAGCTCCTCACAATGAGCAGTTCTTC
d_gene: .; v_gene: TRBV4-1; j_gene: TRBJ1-2; abundance: .; CDR3aa: CASSPLGGTGFGYTF; CDR3nt: TGCGCCAGCAGCCCCCTTGGAGGCACCGGGTTCGGCTACACCTTC
d_gene: .; v_gene: TRBV19; j_gene: TRBJ1-6; abundance: .; CDR3aa: CASSPGQTRNSPLHF; CDR3nt: TGTGCCAGTAGTCCCGGACAGACCCGTAATTCACCCCTCCACTTT
d_gene: .; v_gene: TRBV2; j_gene: TRBJ1-2; abundance: few; CDR3aa: CASSAETNYGYTF; CDR3nt: TGTGCCAGCAGTGCGGAGACTAACTATGGCTACACCTTC
d_gene: .; v_gene: TRBV5-1; j_gene: TRBJ1-6; abundance: .; CDR3aa: CASSLGQGSYNSPLHF; CDR3nt: TGCGCCAGCAGCTTGGGTCAGGGGTCCTATAATTCACCCCTCCACTTT
d_gene: .; v_gene: TRBV2; j_gene: TRBJ1-4; abundance: few; CDR3aa: CASRGQGNEKLFF; CDR3nt: TGTGCCAGCCGTGGGCAGGGCAATGAAAAACTGTTTTTT
d_gene: .; v_gene: TRBV19; j_gene: TRBJ1-4; abundance: .; CDR3aa: CASSIDRVVSLEKLFF; CDR3nt: TGTGCCAGTAGTATAGATCGGGTGGTTAGTTTGGAAAAACTGTTTTTT
d_gene: .; v_gene: TRBV7-3; j_gene: TRBJ2-7; abundance: .; CDR3aa: CASSLRAGEGYEQYF; CDR3nt: TGTGCCAGCAGCTTAAGGGCAGGGGAAGGCTACGAGCAGTACTTC
d_gene: TRBD2; v_gene: TRBV7-9; j_gene: TRBJ2-5; abundance: .; CDR3aa: CASSLGGRGTQETQYF; CDR3nt: TGTGCCAGCAGCTTAGGAGGGCGGGGGACCCAAGAGACCCAGTACTTC
d_gene: .; v_gene: TRBV4-2; j_gene: TRBJ2-7; abundance: .; CDR3aa: CASSQDPGGRGYEQYF; CDR3nt: TGTGCCAGCAGCCAAGATCCGGGTGGTAGAGGCTACGAGCAGTACTTC
d_gene: .; v_gene: TRBV18; j_gene: TRBJ2-1; abundance: .; CDR3aa: CASSGTSDAEQFF; CDR3nt: TGTGCCAGCTCTGGAACTAGTGACGCTGAGCAGTTCTTC
d_gene: TRBD2; v_gene: TRBV6-1; j_gene: TRBJ2-5; abundance: .; CDR3aa: CASSETSGETQYF; CDR3nt: TGTGCCAGCAGTGAAACTAGCGGGGAGACCCAGTACTTC
d_gene: .; v_gene: TRBV4-2; j_gene: TRBJ2-7; abundance: .; CDR3aa: CASSQGAGEQYF; CDR3nt: TGTGCCAGCAGCCAGGGGGCTGGCGAGCAGTACTTC
d_gene: .; v_gene: TRBV13; j_gene: TRBJ1-5; abundance: .; CDR3aa: CASSLERNQPQHF; CDR3nt: TGTGCCAGCAGCTTAGAACGGAATCAGCCCCAGCATTTT